These 9 T cell receptor beta chains came from one sample sequenced in a study of CD8+CD57+ T cells in acquired aplastic anemia. Sequencing involved patients with CD8+CD57+ cell expansion previously shown by flow cytometry. It was genomic DNA that served as the template for profiling TCR beta VDJ and CDR3. TCRdb independently ran MiXCR on the reads; one entry per CDR3 protein. The table has about 180,000 distinct CDR3 sequences, 45% to 60% seen once. What was sequenced was sorted CD4+, CD8+, or CD8+CD57+ T cells (not recorded which) from PBMCs. The receptor set was obtained from a human donor with aplastic anemia.

This chain links TRBV20-1 with TRBJ2-3; D unclear. Between the trimmed V and J ends, which lost 3 bases and 1 base, there was a span of 8 bases. The length of the CDR3 is 13 residues. Looked up from germline, CDR1 is DFQATT and CDR2 is SNEGSKA (reference sequence). The CDR3 sequence: CSARERGTDTQYF. Written as DNA, the CDR3 is TGCAGTGCTAGGGAACGGGGCACAGATACGCAGTATTTT.

This clonotype was recorded only once. The chain joins TRBV7-9 to TRBJ2-2; 7 nucleotides line up with TRBD1. There are 16 residues in the CDR3. Trimming took 5 bases from V and 0 from J; bases not matched to a gene: 6. Per the germline V gene, CDR1 is SEHNR and CDR2 is FQNEAQ (reference sequence). The CDR3 region has the DNA TGTGCCAGCAGCCCTCCGGGACAGACGAACACCGGGGAGCTGTTTTTT. Its protein product is CASSPPGQTNTGELFF.

This clonotype was seen ten or more times. The chain recombines TRBV20-1 with TRBJ1-1, with a weak D call TRBD1 (6 bases). This CDR3 is 15 amino acids long. Germline CDR1 and CDR2: DFQATT and SNEGSKA (reference sequence). V shed 6 bases and J shed 0 bases, with 17 bases lying between them. CDR3 protein: CSARPSGQLNTEAFF. CDR3 coding DNA: TGCAGTGCCAGACCCTCTGGACAGCTGAACACTGAAGCTTTCTTT.

CDR3 nucleotides: TGTGCCAGCAGATCGCTAGCGGGGGCGCCATACGAGCAGTACTTC. Encoded protein: CASRSLAGAPYEQYF. The chain carries TRBV27 and TRBJ2-7; TRBD2 agrees at 10 bases. CDR3 size: 15 residues. The junction had 9 bases not matched to a gene; V was cut back by 6 bases and J by 4 bases. The germline V gene encodes CDR1 MNHEY and CDR2 SMNVEV (reference sequence).

The chain links TRBV7-9 to TRBJ2-2, with no clear D. The CDR3 runs to 13 residues. The V end was cut by 5 bases, the J end by 6 bases, with 10 bases between. The germline V gene encodes CDR1 SEHNR and CDR2 FQNEAQ (reference sequence). CDR3: CASSPQGAGELFF. CDR3 bases: TGTGCCAGCAGCCCCCAAGGCGCCGGGGAGCTGTTTTTT. Drawing the rest from reference TRBV7-9 and TRBJ2-2, the complete variable domain is DTGVSQNPRHKITKRGQNVTFRCDPISEHNRLYWYRQTLGQGPEFLTYFQNEAQLEKSRLLSDRFSAERPKGSFSTLEIQRTEQGDSAMYLCASSPQGAGELFFGEGSRLTVL.

This clonotype was seen ten or more times. The CDR3: CASSLATGAQYF. CDR3 coding DNA: TGTGCCAGCAGCCTTGCTACCGGGGCCCAGTACTTC. V gene TRBV7-7 combines with J gene TRBJ2-5; the D gene is possibly TRBD2 (5 bases). The CDR3 covers 12 residues. Trimming cost V 5 bases and J 9 bases, with 13 bases left between them. Germline lookup yields CDR1 SSHAT and CDR2 FNYEAQ (reference sequence).

This clonotype was counted many times. The V gene is TRBV2, the J gene TRBJ1-1; the D is unclear. The CDR3 loop spans 14 amino acids. Germline V gives CDR1 SNHLY, CDR2 FYNNEI. Trimming left V 6 bases short and J 1 base short, with 12 bases between. CDR3 amino acids: CASSVTVGNTEAFF. CDR3 in DNA: TGTGCCAGCAGCGTAACAGTTGGGAACACTGAAGCTTTCTTT. The variable domain in full, with the rest retrieved from reference TRBV2 and TRBJ1-1, is EPEVTQTPSHQVTQMGQEVILRCVPISNHLYFYWYRQILGQKVEFLVSFYNNEISEKSEIFDDQFSVERPDGSNFTLKIRSTKLEDSAMYFCASSVTVGNTEAFFGQGTRLTVV.

The chain has TRBV19 and TRBJ1-2, with 10 bases matching TRBD1. Germline trimming cut 3 bases from V and 7 bases from J; bases unmatched to any gene: 5. Germline CDR1 LNHDA, CDR2 SQIVND (reference sequence). CDR3 length: 14 amino acids. The CDR3 protein is CASSIGQGEGGYTF. The DNA for the CDR3 is TGTGCCAGTAGTATTGGACAGGGGGAAGGTGGCTACACCTTC.

The chain recombines TRBV19 with TRBJ2-7, with D tentatively TRBD1 (6 bases). CDR1 and CDR2 (germline): LNHDA, SQIVND (reference sequence). V lost 5 bases and J 3 bases, leaving 17 bases between the germline ends. The CDR3 spans 15 residues. The CDR3 protein is CASSPSGTRYYEQYF. For the CDR3, the DNA is TGTGCCAGTAGTCCATCCGGGACACGCTACTACGAGCAGTACTTC.